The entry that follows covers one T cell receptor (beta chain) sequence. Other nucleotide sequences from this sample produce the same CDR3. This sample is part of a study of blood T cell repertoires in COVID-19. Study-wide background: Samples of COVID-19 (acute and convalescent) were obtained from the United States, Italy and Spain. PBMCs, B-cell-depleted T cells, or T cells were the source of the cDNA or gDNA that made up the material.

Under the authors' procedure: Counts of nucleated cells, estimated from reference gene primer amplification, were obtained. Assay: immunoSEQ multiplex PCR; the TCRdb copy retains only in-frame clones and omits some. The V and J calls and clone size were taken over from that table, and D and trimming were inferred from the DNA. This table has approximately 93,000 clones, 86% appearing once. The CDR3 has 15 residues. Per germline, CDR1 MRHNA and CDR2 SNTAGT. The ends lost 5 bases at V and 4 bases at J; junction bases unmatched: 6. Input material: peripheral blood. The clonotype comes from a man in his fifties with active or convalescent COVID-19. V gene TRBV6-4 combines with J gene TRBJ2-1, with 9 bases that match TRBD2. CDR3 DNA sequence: TGTGCCAGCAGTCTCGGCGGGGGGGCGTACAATGAGCAGTTCTTC. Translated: CASSLGGGAYNEQFF.